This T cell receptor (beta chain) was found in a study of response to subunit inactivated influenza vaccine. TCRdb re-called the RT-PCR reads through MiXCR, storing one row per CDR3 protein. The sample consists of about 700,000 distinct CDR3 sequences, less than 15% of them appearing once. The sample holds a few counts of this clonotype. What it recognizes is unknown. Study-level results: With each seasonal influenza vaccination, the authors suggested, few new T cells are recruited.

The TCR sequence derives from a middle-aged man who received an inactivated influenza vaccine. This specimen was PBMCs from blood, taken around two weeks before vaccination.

Here the CDR3 reads CAWSVNSGDTDTQYF. In DNA form, the CDR3 reads TGTGCCTGGAGTGTCAATAGCGGGGACACAGATACGCAGTATTTT. V is TRBV30 and J is TRBJ2-3; 8 bases line up with TRBD2. Germline-derived CDR1 and CDR2 are GTSNPN and SVGIG (reference sequence). The CDR3 sequence is 15 residues long. V lost 0 bases, J lost 2 bases, and 4 bases stayed unmatched.